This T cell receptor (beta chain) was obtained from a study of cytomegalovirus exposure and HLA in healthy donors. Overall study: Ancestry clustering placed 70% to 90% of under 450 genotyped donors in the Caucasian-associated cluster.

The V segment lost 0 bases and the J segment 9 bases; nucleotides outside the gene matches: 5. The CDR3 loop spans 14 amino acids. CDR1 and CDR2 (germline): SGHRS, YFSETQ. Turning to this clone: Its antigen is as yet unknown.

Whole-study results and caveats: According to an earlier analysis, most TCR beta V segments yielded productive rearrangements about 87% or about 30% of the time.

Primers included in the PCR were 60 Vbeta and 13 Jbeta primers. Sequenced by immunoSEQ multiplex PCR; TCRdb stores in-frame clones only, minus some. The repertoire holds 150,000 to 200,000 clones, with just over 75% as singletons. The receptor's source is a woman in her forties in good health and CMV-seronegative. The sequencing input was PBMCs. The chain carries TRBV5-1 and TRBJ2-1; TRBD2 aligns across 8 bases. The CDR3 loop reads CASSLAPGLGEQFF. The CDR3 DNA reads TGCGCCAGCAGCTTGGCACCGGGACTAGGTGAGCAGTTCTTC.